The present T cell receptor (beta chain) was sequenced within a study of blood T cell repertoires in COVID-19. Study context: The United States, Italy and Spain provided the acute and convalescent COVID-19 samples. Sources were T cells, B-cell-depleted T cells, or PBMCs; the material itself was cDNA or gDNA.

Germline values: CDR1 SGHRS, CDR2 YFSETQ. The CDR3 extends over 13 amino acids. After removal of 0 bases from V and 8 bases from J, the junction contained 4 bases not matched to a gene. Authors' data handling: Amplified reference gene primers provided the basis for estimating nucleated cell counts. Method: immunoSEQ multiplex PCR; TCRdb's copy keeps in-frame clones and lacks some. That table furnishes V, J and clone size, whereas the DNA furnished D and trimming. This repertoire shows around 58,000 clones, approximately 92% found once; its top ten account for 13% to 15%. Sequencing was done on a sample of peripheral blood. This TCR came from a human donor with active COVID-19. The donor label of this sample is uncertain. The V gene is TRBV5-1, the J gene TRBJ1-1; TRBD1 aligns across 7 bases. The CDR3 loop is CASSLGQGGEAFF. Here the CDR3 DNA reads TGCGCCAGCAGCTTGGGTCAGGGGGGCGAAGCTTTCTTT.